This T cell receptor beta chain was sequenced in a study of T cell clonotyping in hematopoietic cell transplantation. The CDR3 totals 13 residues. The V and J ends lost 7 bases and 3 bases respectively, with 9 bases between them. Germline V CDR1 and CDR2: SNHLY, FYNNEI. Time point reported: recipient sample about 28 days before transplant, after cytoreduction. Here immunoSEQ multiplex PCR was the method, and the copy in TCRdb shows in-frame clones only, minus some. Found here are 29,000 or so clones, more than 60% of them singletons; the top ten hold roughly 6.8%. The J gene is TRBJ2-2, the V gene TRBV2, with a tentative D call TRBD1 (6 bases). The sequence was collected from a woman in her thirties with chronic myeloid leukemia. Some clones in this sample may be carry-over from other donors' samples. Here the sequenced sample was peripheral blood mononuclear cells, taken before stem cell transplant. For the CDR3, the DNA is TGTGCCAGCAAGGACAGATACACCGGGGAGCTGTTTTTT. It yields the protein CASKDRYTGELFF.